The present TCR beta chain was sequenced within a study of early T cells in non-severe SARS-CoV-2 infection. CDR1 is SGHAT, CDR2 FQNNGV, per germline. Trimming stripped 3 bases from V and 6 bases from J, with 6 bases between. CDR3 length: 13 residues. This clonotype has at least ten counts. Unique molecular identifiers were affixed to single, distinct cDNA molecules. One entry per CDR3 protein, called by TCRdb with MiXCR from the 5' RACE reads. The table has some 30,000 distinct CDR3 sequences, around 7% seen once; the top ten hold over 35%. The clonotype was recovered from an adult who was a healthcare worker with PCR-confirmed SARS-CoV-2 infection or an uninfected control (not recorded which). The specimen was whole blood. The chain links TRBV11-2 to TRBJ1-6; D is ambiguous. The CDR3 region is CASSFLSNSPLHF. Here the CDR3 DNA reads TGTGCCAGCAGCTTTTTATCTAATTCACCCCTCCACTTT.